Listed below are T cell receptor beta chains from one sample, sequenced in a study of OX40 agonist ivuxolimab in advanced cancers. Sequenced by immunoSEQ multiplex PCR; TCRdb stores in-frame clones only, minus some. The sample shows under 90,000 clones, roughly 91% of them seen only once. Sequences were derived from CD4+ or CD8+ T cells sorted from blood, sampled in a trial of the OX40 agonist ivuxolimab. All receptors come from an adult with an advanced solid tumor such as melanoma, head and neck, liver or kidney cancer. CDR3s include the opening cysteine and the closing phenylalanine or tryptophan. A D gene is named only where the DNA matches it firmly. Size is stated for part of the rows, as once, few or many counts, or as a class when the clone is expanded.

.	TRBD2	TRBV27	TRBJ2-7	CASSRSLAGVGPSYEQYF
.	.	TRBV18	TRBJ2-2	CASSPDMNTGELFF
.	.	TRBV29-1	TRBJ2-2	CSALPGSGNTGELFF
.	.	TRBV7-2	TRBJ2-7	CASSTGLVEQYF
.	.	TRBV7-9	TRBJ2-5	CASSPQGAVQETQYF
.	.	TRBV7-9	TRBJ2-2	CASSLDGELFF
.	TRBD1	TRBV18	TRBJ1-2	CASSLQQGADYGYTF
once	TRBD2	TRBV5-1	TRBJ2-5	CASSLTSGEETQYF
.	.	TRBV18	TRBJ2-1	CASSPPLLGIGQFF
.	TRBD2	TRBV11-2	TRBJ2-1	CASSLDRLAGVFEQFF
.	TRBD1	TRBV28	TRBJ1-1	CASSFQGARNTEAFF
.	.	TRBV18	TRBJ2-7	CASSPPGREDSYEQYF
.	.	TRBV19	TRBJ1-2	CASLGQIGYTF
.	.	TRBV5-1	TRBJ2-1	CASSPQGTGNEQFF
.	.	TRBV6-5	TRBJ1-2	CASGYLNRNYGYTF
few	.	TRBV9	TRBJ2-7	CASSVSGSNYEQYF
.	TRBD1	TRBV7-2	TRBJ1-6	CASSYIFTGVNSPLHF
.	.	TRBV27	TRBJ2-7	CASRPGGGASREQYF
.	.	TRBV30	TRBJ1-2	CAWSPGLEIGYTF
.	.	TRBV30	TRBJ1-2	CAWREAGGCTF
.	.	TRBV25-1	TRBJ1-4	CASSPGTFREKLFF
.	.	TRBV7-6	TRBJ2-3	CASSAVTSFTDTQYF
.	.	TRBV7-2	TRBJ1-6	CASSLEGWGSPLHF